This T cell receptor beta chain was observed in a study of control samples from healthy donors and cancer patients. The data were produced by immunoSEQ multiplex PCR, yet TCRdb's version contains in-frame clones alone and is incomplete. Of about 110,000 clones listed, around 87% were seen once; the top ten hold 3.5% to 4.5%. CDR1 and CDR2 from the germline V gene are KGHDR and SFDVKD. The CDR3 has 18 amino acids. J lost 0 bases, V lost 10 bases, and 11 bases had no gene match. The TCR originated in a woman aged 55-69 years with lung cancer. Sequenced: PBMCs. The chain carries TRBV24-1 and TRBJ2-6; 10 bases fit TRBD1. The DNA of the CDR3 is TGTGCCACAGGGCCGGGACAGGGGATTCTCTCTGGGGCCAACGTCCTGACTTTC. This translates into CATGPGQGILSGANVLTF.